This entry is about one T cell receptor beta chain. This specimen belongs to a study of T cells after yellow fever vaccination. CDR3 length: 14 residues. The V gene end was trimmed by 5 bases and the J gene end by 4 bases; junction bases not matched to a gene: 7. The germline gives CDR1 SGHTA, CDR2 FQGNSA. 5'RACE template switching produced TCR cDNA carrying a universal primer site and UMIs. TCRdb re-derived calls from the 5' RACE reads in MiXCR, one entry per CDR3 protein. The repertoire holds some 320,000 distinct CDR3 sequences, with about 10% as singletons. This sequence originates from a man younger than 35 who received the YFV17D yellow fever vaccine. This chain uses TRBV7-2 with TRBJ2-5; TRBD1 matches 7 bases. This material consisted of CD4+ T cells sorted from PBMCs, taken 45 days after the yellow fever booster vaccination. CDR3 protein: CASSQRTGPETQYF. CDR3 sequence (DNA): TGTGCCAGCAGCCAGCGGACAGGCCCAGAGACCCAGTACTTC.